The clone carrying this T cell receptor (beta chain) was recorded a few times. Per the study methods: Estimated nucleated cell counts came from reference gene primer amplification. The protocol was immunoSEQ multiplex PCR, while the TCRdb copy is restricted to in-frame clones and leaves out a portion. D and trimming come from the DNA, and the V and J calls and clone size come from that table. Among about 260,000 clones listed, around four fifths were seen once. The sample originates from a study of blood T cell repertoires in COVID-19. In the study overall: The analysed material was cDNA or gDNA that came from T cells, B-cell-depleted T cells, or PBMCs.

V was pared by 7 bases and J by 15 bases, with 12 bases of the junction left unmatched. The germline CDR1 and CDR2 sequences are MNHEY and SVGAGI. The CDR3 totals 12 residues. V and J are TRBV6-5 and TRBJ2-1; 7 positions agree with TRBD1. Sequenced input: peripheral blood. This TCR was recovered from a man in his fifties or sixties who had recovered from COVID-19. The CDR3 DNA reads as TGTGCCAGCACTGGGGGAACAGGGGCGTGGTTCTTC. Protein sequence: CASTGGTGAWFF.